This T cell receptor (beta chain) is from a study of vaccination and CD4 T cells after COVID-19. Researchers used the Oncomine TCR Beta short-read assay to sequence DNA from cultured CD4+ T cells. From the PCR reads, TCRdb called clonotypes with MiXCR, one entry per CDR3 protein. The sample records under 10,000 distinct CDR3 sequences, under 20% being singletons. This clonotype counts as medium-sized (0.01 to 0.1%). As yet, its antigen is unknown. The CDR3 consists of 14 residues. Germline CDR1 is DFQATT and CDR2 is SNEGSKA (reference sequence). V lost 0 bases and J lost 6; bases outside the gene matches: 5. Study-level points and caveats: The median count of SARS-CoV-2-reactive clonotypes rose from about 20 to 38, not significantly.

The treatment is: approximately 10-day PBMC culture with coronavirus spike peptide pools or control peptides (ViraFEST assay). Material: CD4+ T cells from blood, cultured in vitro, obtained after SARS-CoV-2 vaccination. The V call is TRBV20-1, the J call TRBJ2-5, with 9 bases aligning to TRBD2. The receptor comes from a human donor who had recovered from COVID-19. The CDR3 region has the DNA TGCAGTGCTAGAGATAACAGCGGGGGGAAGACCCAGTACTTC. It specifies CSARDNSGGKTQYF.